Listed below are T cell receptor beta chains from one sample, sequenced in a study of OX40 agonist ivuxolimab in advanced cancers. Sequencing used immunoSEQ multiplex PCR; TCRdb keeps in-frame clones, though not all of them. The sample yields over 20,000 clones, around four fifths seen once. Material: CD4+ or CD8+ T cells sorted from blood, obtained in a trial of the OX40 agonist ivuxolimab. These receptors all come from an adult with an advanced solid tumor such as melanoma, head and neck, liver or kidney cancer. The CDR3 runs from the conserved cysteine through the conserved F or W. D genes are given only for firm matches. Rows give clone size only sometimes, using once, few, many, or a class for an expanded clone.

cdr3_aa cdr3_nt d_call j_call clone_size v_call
CASSRPITGVRDTEAFF TGTGCCAGCAGCCGTCCAATTACAGGGGTGCGAGACACTGAAGCTTTCTTT TRBD1 TRBJ1-1 NA TRBV7-2
CASSRQGVLETQYF TGTGCCAGCTCACGACAGGGTGTGTTAGAGACCCAGTACTTC TRBD1 TRBJ2-5 NA TRBV6-1
CASSFQTAVNEKLFF TGTGCCAGCAGTTTTCAGACAGCCGTTAATGAAAAACTGTTTTTT NA TRBJ1-4 NA TRBV28
CASSGGRLNYGYTF TGTGCCAGTAGTGGGGGACGCCTGAACTATGGCTACACCTTC NA TRBJ1-2 NA TRBV19
CASSLRAGNTEAFF TGTGCCAGCAGCTTACGGGCGGGGAACACTGAAGCTTTCTTT NA TRBJ1-1 NA TRBV11-2
CASSPYLGGRGSSSGNTIYF TGTGCCAGCAGCCCATACCTAGGGGGGAGGGGGTCATCCTCTGGAAACACCATATATTTT NA TRBJ1-3 NA TRBV9
CASSVPIRKGRRAYEQYF TGTGCCAGCAGCGTACCTATCCGAAAGGGCCGAAGGGCCTACGAGCAGTACTTC NA TRBJ2-7 NA TRBV9
CASSPQAGVYEQYF TGTGCCAGCAGTCCCCAGGCAGGGGTCTACGAGCAGTACTTC NA TRBJ2-7 NA TRBV6-5
CASSFPGQGGNTIYF TGTGCCAGCAGCTTCCCGGGACAGGGAGGGAACACCATATATTTT TRBD1 TRBJ1-3 NA TRBV7-2
CASSLTIGPNIQYF TGCGCCAGCAGCCTAACGATAGGGCCCAACATTCAGTACTTC NA TRBJ2-4 NA TRBV4-3
CASSLTSQGRDYGYTF TGTGCCAGCAGCTTAACCTCTCAGGGTAGAGACTATGGCTACACCTTC NA TRBJ1-2 NA TRBV7-6
CASSYYRGQNTEAFF TGTGCCAGCAGTTACTACCGGGGCCAGAACACTGAAGCTTTCTTT NA TRBJ1-1 NA TRBV6-5
CASSLEGSYGYTF TGCGCCAGCAGCTTGGAAGGAAGCTATGGCTACACCTTC NA TRBJ1-2 NA TRBV5-1
CASSPNEGSTEAFF TGTGCCAGCTCACCAAATGAAGGGTCCACTGAAGCTTTCTTT NA TRBJ1-1 NA TRBV18
CAWTKTSADTQYF TGTGCCTGGACTAAGACTAGCGCAGATACGCAGTATTTT TRBD2 TRBJ2-3 NA TRBV30
CASSLTQGSYEQYF TGTGCCAGCAGTCTGACCCAGGGTTCCTACGAGCAGTACTTC NA TRBJ2-7 NA TRBV27
CASSDSSNQPQHF TGTGCCAGCAGTGACAGTAGCAATCAGCCCCAGCATTTT NA TRBJ1-5 NA TRBV6-1
CASSTFDRPSYEQYF TGTGCCAGTAGTACCTTTGACAGGCCTTCCTACGAGCAGTACTTC NA TRBJ2-7 NA TRBV19
CASSYSQLNTEAFF TGTGCCAGCAGTTACAGTCAGCTGAACACTGAAGCTTTCTTT NA TRBJ1-1 NA TRBV6-5
CASSLEGAGLAGNSPLHF TGTGCCAGCAGTTTGGAGGGGGCCGGCTTAGCGGGAAATTCACCCCTCCACTTT TRBD1 TRBJ1-6 medium-sized TRBV27
CAWGGRWNTEAFF TGTGCCTGGGGGGGACGGTGGAACACTGAAGCTTTCTTT NA TRBJ1-1 few TRBV30
CASSLTTAAQEAFF TGTGCCAGCAGCTTAACTACGGCAGCCCAAGAAGCTTTCTTT NA TRBJ1-1 NA TRBV7-9
CASSPPVAGPESDTQYF TGTGCCAGCTCACCACCGGTAGCGGGGCCTGAGTCAGATACGCAGTATTTT TRBD2 TRBJ2-3 NA TRBV18
CASSLNEGAIAFF TGTGCCAGCAGCTTAAACGAGGGGGCCATAGCTTTCTTT TRBD1 TRBJ1-1 NA TRBV7-9
CASREDGNYGYTF TGTGCCAGCAGGGAGGACGGTAACTATGGCTACACCTTC NA TRBJ1-2 NA TRBV2
CAGQLSDF TGTGCCGGGCAGCTGTCCGATTTT NA TRBJ2-3 NA TRBV28
CASSSGTGGFEQYF TGTGCCAGCAGTTCCGGGACAGGGGGGTTCGAGCAGTACTTC TRBD1 TRBJ2-7 NA TRBV6-1
CASSSLGTGLYEQYF TGTGCCAGTAGTTCGTTAGGGACAGGCCTCTACGAGCAGTACTTC TRBD1 TRBJ2-7 NA TRBV19
CAWWRTGLSGANVLTF TGTGCCTGGTGGAGGACAGGGTTGTCTGGGGCCAACGTCCTGACTTTC TRBD1 TRBJ2-6 NA TRBV30
CASGTSGITYEQYF TGTGCCAGTGGTACTAGCGGGATAACCTACGAGCAGTACTTC TRBD2 TRBJ2-7 once TRBV19
CASSNLLGSSAFF TGTGCCAGCAGTAATTTGCTGGGGTCGTCAGCTTTCTTT NA TRBJ1-1 NA TRBV28
CASSQDLIGGDYEQYF TGTGCCAGCAGCCAAGATCTCATCGGCGGGGATTACGAGCAGTACTTC NA TRBJ2-7 few TRBV4-2
CASSLAGTGEETQYF TGCGCCAGCAGCTTGGCCGGGACAGGGGAAGAGACCCAGTACTTC TRBD1 TRBJ2-5 NA TRBV5-1
CASSVAETVNSPLHF TGTGCCAGCAGCGTAGCAGAGACAGTCAATTCACCCCTCCACTTT NA TRBJ1-6 NA TRBV9
CAWSTPRAEETQYF TGTGCCTGGAGTACCCCTCGGGCGGAAGAGACCCAGTACTTC NA TRBJ2-5 NA TRBV30
CATRRGVNSNQPQHF TGTGCCACCCGGAGGGGAGTGAACAGCAATCAGCCCCAGCATTTT NA TRBJ1-5 NA TRBV6-1
CASSPGSGFGYGYTF TGTGCCAGCTCACCAGGCTCGGGGTTTGGCTATGGCTACACCTTC NA TRBJ1-2 NA TRBV18
CASKYDRGPYEQYF TGTGCCAGCAAGTACGACAGGGGACCCTACGAGCAGTACTTC TRBD1 TRBJ2-7 NA TRBV7-3
CASSPPGQGETQYF TGTGCCAGCTCACCACCGGGACAGGGAGAGACCCAGTACTTC TRBD1 TRBJ2-5 NA TRBV18
CASSLGGSYEQYF TGTGCCAGCAGCTTAGGGGGGTCCTACGAGCAGTACTTC NA TRBJ2-7 NA TRBV11-2
CASSIGLADRTYEQYF TGTGCCAGTAGTATCGGGCTAGCGGACCGAACGTACGAGCAGTACTTC TRBD2 TRBJ2-7 few TRBV19
CASSLGRDRGSYGYTF TGCGCCAGCAGCTTGGGACGCGACAGGGGAAGCTATGGCTACACCTTC TRBD1 TRBJ1-2 NA TRBV5-1
CASGLPPGLARYEQYF TGTGCTAGTGGTTTGCCCCCGGGACTAGCGCGCTACGAGCAGTACTTC TRBD2 TRBJ2-7 NA TRBV12-5
CAISRDPRGGSGNTIYF TGTGCCATCAGCCGAGATCCGAGGGGGGGCTCTGGAAACACCATATATTTT NA TRBJ1-3 few TRBV10-3
CASFLGGSYNEQFF TGTGCCAGCTTTCTAGGAGGGTCCTACAATGAGCAGTTCTTC NA TRBJ2-1 NA TRBV6-5
CASSISGGHRQPNSTDTQYF TGTGCCAGTAGTATTTCGGGGGGGCACCGACAGCCTAATAGCACAGATACGCAGTATTTT TRBD2 TRBJ2-3 NA TRBV19
CAWSVGVPYNEQFF TGTGCCTGGAGTGTCGGAGTCCCCTACAATGAGCAGTTCTTC NA TRBJ2-1 NA TRBV30
CASSGSPGGYNEQFF TGCGCCAGCAGTGGTAGTCCTGGGGGGTACAATGAGCAGTTCTTC NA TRBJ2-1 once TRBV5-1
CAWGQGNTEAFF TGTGCCTGGGGACAGGGGAACACTGAAGCTTTCTTT TRBD1 TRBJ1-1 NA TRBV30
CASSFYSNQPQHF TGTGCCAGCAGTTTCTATAGCAATCAGCCCCAGCATTTT NA TRBJ1-5 once TRBV28
CAWSRLSGNTIYF TGTGCCTGGAGCCGACTTTCTGGAAACACCATATATTTT NA TRBJ1-3 NA TRBV30
CASSFDRGPLRIYGYTF TGTGCCAGCAGCTTCGACAGGGGGCCCCTTCGGATCTATGGCTACACCTTC TRBD1 TRBJ1-2 NA TRBV7-2
CASSVGLYNEQFF TGTGCCAGCAGTGTGGGACTTTACAATGAGCAGTTCTTC NA TRBJ2-1 few TRBV27
CSVDLVGGWETQYF TGCAGCGTTGATCTTGTAGGGGGTTGGGAGACCCAGTACTTC NA TRBJ2-5 NA TRBV29-1